This T cell receptor beta chain came from a study of cytomegalovirus exposure and HLA in healthy donors. The CDR3 contains 13 residues. Looked up from germline, CDR1 is MNHEY and CDR2 is SMNVEV (reference sequence). V dropped 6 bases and J dropped 5 bases, with 13 bases sitting between them. The PCR contained 60 Vbeta and 13 Jbeta primers. Sequenced by immunoSEQ multiplex PCR; TCRdb stores in-frame clones only, minus some. The sample yields 75,000 to 80,000 clones, about 75% seen once. J is TRBJ2-5 and V is TRBV27, with D unclear. This receptor was identified in a man aged 55 to 69 in good health and CMV-seropositive. Sequenced: PBMCs. For the CDR3, the DNA is TGTGCCAGCAGATACCTCAAGGAGGAGACCCAGTACTTC. The encoded protein is CASRYLKEETQYF.